The 21 T cell receptor beta chains below come from one sample, sequenced in a study of cytomegalovirus exposure and HLA in healthy donors. Clones were read by immunoSEQ multiplex PCR, and TCRdb kept only the in-frame ones, dropping some. The profile shows 110,000 to 150,000 clones, 94% of them singletons. The source material was PBMCs. These receptors all come from a man in his late teens or twenties in good health and CMV-seropositive.

The rearrangement links TRBV9 to TRBJ1-4, with 12 bases that match TRBD1. V lost 3 bases, J lost 3 bases, and 6 bases stayed unmatched. This CDR3 has 17 amino acids. The germline CDR1 and CDR2 sequences are SGDLS and YYNGEE. This CDR3 reads CASSAGTGGAPNEKLFF. CDR3 sequence (DNA): TGTGCCAGCAGCGCCGGGACAGGGGGCGCCCCTAATGAAAAACTGTTTTTT.

The V call is TRBV7-9, the J call TRBJ2-7, with 10 nucleotides matching TRBD1. This CDR3 spans 17 amino acids. Germline CDR1 SEHNR, CDR2 FQNEAQ (reference sequence). The ends lost 2 bases at V and 4 bases at J; junction bases unmatched: 11. The CDR3 DNA is TGTGCCAGCAGCTTAAGGCCGCGACAGGGGGCAGGTTACGAGCAGTACTTC. Encoded protein: CASSLRPRQGAGYEQYF.

This chain joins TRBV11-3 and TRBJ1-1, with D perhaps matching TRBD1 (6 bases). Germline loops: CDR1 SGHNT, CDR2 YENEEA. The CDR3 extends over 14 amino acids. Trimming stripped 1 base from V and 6 bases from J, with 12 bases between. The CDR3 nucleotides are TGTGCCAGCAGCTTAGGGGGGGGCTTGGCTGAAGCTTTCTTT. Its translation: CASSLGGGLAEAFF.

This clone was counted a single time. The genes are TRBV5-1 and TRBJ2-5; D is undetermined. The CDR3 has 15 amino acids. Trimming pared 1 base from V and 4 bases from J, leaving 14 bases between. Germline CDR1 is SGHRS and CDR2 is YFSETQ. CDR3 amino acids: CASSLNSHSRETQYF. CDR3 DNA sequence: TGCGCCAGCAGCTTGAATAGTCATTCTCGAGAGACCCAGTACTTC.

The rearrangement uses TRBV5-6 and TRBJ1-5; a weak D match, TRBD1 (6 bases). Per germline, CDR1 SGHDT and CDR2 YYEEEE. Trimming cost V 3 bases and J 1 base, with 11 bases left between them. The CDR3 covers 15 residues. DNA for the CDR3: TGTGCCAGCAGCTCGGGAACAGGGAGCAATCAGCCCCAGCATTTT. Residues: CASSSGTGSNQPQHF.

The chain employs TRBV15 and TRBJ2-1; maybe TRBD2 (5 bases). Trimming took 0 bases from V and 10 from J, leaving 10 bases between them. CDR3 length equals 13 residues. Germline V lookup: CDR1 LNHNV, CDR2 YYDKDF (reference sequence). As DNA, the CDR3 is TGTGCCACCAGCAGAGAGGGAGAGGAAGAGCAGTTCTTC. Its protein is CATSREGEEEQFF.

This sequence joins TRBV9 and TRBJ2-2; no firm D call. Trimming took off 0 bases at V and 7 bases at J, with 10 bases between the two ends. Germline V gives CDR1 SGDLS, CDR2 YYNGEE. The CDR3 length is 14 residues. The CDR3 protein is CASSVGLPIGELFF. CDR3 DNA: TGTGCCAGCAGCGTAGGCCTACCGATCGGGGAGCTGTTTTTT.

The chain combines TRBV19 with TRBJ2-1, with 12 bases lining up with TRBD2. Germline loops: CDR1 LNHDA, CDR2 SQIVND (reference sequence). Germline trimming cut 4 bases from V and 0 bases from J; bases unmatched to any gene: 7. The CDR3 consists of 18 residues. CDR3 residues: CASSTLGLAGYSYNEQFF. CDR3 sequence (DNA): TGTGCCAGTAGTACCCTAGGACTAGCGGGATACTCCTACAATGAGCAGTTCTTC.

The J gene is TRBJ2-7, the V gene TRBV10-2, with 10 nucleotides matching TRBD2. This CDR3 is built from 13 residues. Germline lookup yields CDR1 WSHSY and CDR2 SAAADI. V lost 10 bases, J lost 0 bases, and 3 bases stayed unmatched. The CDR3 region is CATRTSGSYEQYF. DNA of the CDR3: TGCGCCACCAGGACTAGCGGCTCCTACGAGCAGTACTTC.

This chain links TRBV29-1 with TRBJ2-6; TRBD1 matches at 8 bases. The CDR3 extends over 21 amino acids. Germline V lookup: CDR1 SQVTM, CDR2 ANQGSEA. With 1 base clipped from V and 0 bases from J, the junction kept 17 bases outside the gene matches. The CDR3 protein is CSVEVYHNGQGSTSGANVLTF. In nucleotides, the CDR3 is TGCAGCGTTGAAGTCTACCATAATGGACAGGGATCGACCTCTGGGGCCAACGTCCTGACTTTC.

J is TRBJ2-5 and V is TRBV5-4; D perhaps matches TRBD1 (5 bases). Germline lookup yields CDR1 SGHNT and CDR2 YYREEE (reference sequence). The CDR3 covers 14 residues. V was shortened by 4 bases and J by 5 bases, with 15 bases between the two germline ends. The CDR3 nucleotides read TGTGCCAGCAGCATGGGGCAGGCCAGGGAGACCCAGTACTTC. It translates to CASSMGQARETQYF. Based on the CDR3 plus reference TRBV5-4 and TRBJ2-5, the full variable domain is ETGVTQSPTHLIKTRGQQVTLRCSSQSGHNTVSWYQQALGQGPQFIFQYYREEENGRGNFPPRFSGLQFPNYSSELNVNALELDDSALYLCASSMGQARETQYFGPGTRLLVL.

This chain uses TRBV5-1 with TRBJ2-7; 8 nucleotides match TRBD1. Per germline, CDR1 SGHRS and CDR2 YFSETQ. The CDR3 spans 12 residues. Unmatched junction bases numbered 6, after V lost 4 bases and J lost 9 bases. This CDR3 reads CASSRGQDGQYF. The CDR3 nucleotides read TGCGCCAGCAGCAGGGGACAGGACGGGCAGTACTTC.

The chain couples TRBV23-1 to TRBJ2-7; a possible D gene is TRBD1 (5 bases). TRBV23-1 counts as an open reading frame of uncertain function. Trimming took 6 bases from V and 2 from J, leaving 17 bases between them. The CDR3 totals 15 residues. The CDR3 protein is CASSPGHRDPYEQYF. CDR3 nucleotide sequence: TGCGCCAGCAGCCCTGGACACCGTGACCCCTACGAGCAGTACTTC.

In this sample, this clone turned up a few times. V usage is TRBV2 and J usage is TRBJ1-5; D is perhaps TRBD1 (5 bases). The germline V gene has CDR1 SNHLY and CDR2 FYNNEI. The V end lost 4 bases, the J end lost 5 bases, and 9 bases lay between the germline ends. This CDR3 is built from 13 residues. This CDR3 reads CASSARADQPQHF. Written as DNA, the CDR3 is TGTGCCAGCAGTGCCAGGGCTGATCAGCCCCAGCATTTT.

The chain links TRBV28 to TRBJ2-1; 7 bases are a match to TRBD2. CDR1 is MDHEN and CDR2 is SYDVKM in the germline V gene. After removal of 5 bases from V and 2 bases from J, the junction contained 3 bases not matched to a gene. There are 14 residues in the CDR3. In nucleotides, the CDR3 is TGTGCCAGCAGTCTAGCGGAAACCTACAATGAGCAGTTCTTC. This codes for CASSLAETYNEQFF.

V gene TRBV28 combines with J gene TRBJ2-7; 8 nucleotides line up with TRBD1. V gave up 8 bases and J gave up 3 bases; unmatched junction bases: 15. CDR1 and CDR2 from the germline V gene are MDHEN and SYDVKM. CDR3 length: 16 amino acids. CDR3 DNA: TGTGCCAGCCCACCCGCCGGGACAGGTGACTTCTACGAGCAGTACTTC. Its protein is CASPPAGTGDFYEQYF.

J is TRBJ2-7 and V is TRBV5-1, with a tentative D call TRBD2 (6 bases). Germline CDR1 and CDR2: SGHRS and YFSETQ. Trimming stripped 6 bases from V and 1 base from J, with 14 bases between. The CDR3 covers 14 residues. The CDR3 protein is CASKAGRESYEQYF. The CDR3 bases are TGCGCCAGCAAGGCGGGACGTGAGTCCTACGAGCAGTACTTC.

The V and J genes are TRBV5-1 and TRBJ2-5; TRBD1 might be the D (5 bases). The germline V gene encodes CDR1 SGHRS and CDR2 YFSETQ. This CDR3 comprises 16 residues. V gave up 2 bases and J gave up 2 bases, with 16 bases separating them. The CDR3 is CASSFITGSTQETQYF. The DNA for the CDR3 is TGCGCCAGCAGCTTTATTACAGGATCCACTCAAGAGACCCAGTACTTC.

The count of this clone is one. The chain recombines TRBV5-1 with TRBJ1-1, with 9 bases matching TRBD1. The CDR3 covers 15 residues. Germline CDR1 is SGHRS and CDR2 is YFSETQ. J lost 4 bases, V lost 3 bases, and 7 bases had no gene match. This CDR3 reads CASSYTGGAGTEAFF. The CDR3 nucleotides read TGCGCCAGCAGCTATACAGGGGGCGCGGGCACTGAAGCTTTCTTT. Looking up the rest from reference TRBV5-1 and TRBJ1-1 gives the full variable domain: KAGVTQTPRYLIKTRGQQVTLSCSPISGHRSVSWYQQTPGQGLQFLFEYFSETQRNKGNFPGRFSGRQFSNSRSEMNVSTLELGDSALYLCASSYTGGAGTEAFFGQGTRLTVV.

This chain joins TRBV30 and TRBJ1-5; 7 nucleotides align to TRBD1. Trimming took 5 bases from V and 4 from J; bases not matched to a gene: 8. This CDR3 has 14 amino acids. Germline CDR1 and CDR2: GTSNPN and SVGIG (reference sequence). CDR3 in DNA: TGTGCCTGGGAACCAGGGGGAGGAAATCAGCCCCAGCATTTT. Its translation is CAWEPGGGNQPQHF.

The chain couples TRBV5-6 to TRBJ2-7; perhaps TRBD2 as D (6 bases). V was shortened by 0 bases and J by 6 bases, with 10 bases between the two germline ends. The CDR3 totals 13 residues. Germline CDR1 reads SGHDT; CDR2 reads YYEEEE. The CDR3: CASSLVPGSEQYF. The DNA of the CDR3 is TGTGCCAGCAGCTTGGTGCCCGGGAGCGAGCAGTACTTC.